One sample yielded the 31 T cell receptor beta chains listed below, sequenced in a study of somatic mutations in cytotoxic T cells in rheumatoid arthritis. The assay was immunoSEQ multiplex PCR, and TCRdb's table has in-frame clones only and misses some. This sample has almost 9,000 clones; roughly 73% occur once, and the top ten carry 4.5% to 5%. The sequencing sample was made of CD8+ T cells sorted from blood. The receptor set was obtained from an adult with rheumatoid arthritis.

This clone was picked up one time. V is TRBV2 and J is TRBJ2-1; TRBD2 aligns across 9 bases. Germline V gene lookup returns CDR1 SNHLY and CDR2 FYNNEI. The J segment lost 11 bases and the V segment lost 7 bases, leaving 15 bases of the junction unmatched. The CDR3 covers 15 residues. The CDR3 sequence is CASKGEAGGPGKQFF. In nucleotides, the CDR3 is TGTGCCAGCAAGGGGGAGGCGGGAGGGCCAGGTAAGCAGTTCTTC.

This rearrangement joins TRBV27 to TRBJ1-1; D is possibly TRBD1 (6 bases). This CDR3 has 15 residues. From germline, CDR1 is MNHEY and CDR2 SMNVEV (reference sequence). The germline V and J ends were trimmed by 8 bases and 0 bases, with 16 bases remaining between them. The CDR3 loop is CASWRGAVMNTEAFF. The DNA of the CDR3 is TGTGCCAGCTGGAGGGGGGCCGTCATGAACACTGAAGCTTTCTTT.

This clone was recorded once. The V call is TRBV5-8, the J call TRBJ2-5; 11 nucleotides agree with TRBD2. CDR1 is SGHTS, CDR2 YDEGEE, per germline. V shed 4 bases and J 5 bases; nucleotides not matched to a gene: 19. There are 19 residues in the CDR3. The CDR3 DNA is TGTGCCAGCAGCGGCGGCCTGATCTTTAGCGGGAGGGCTCACGAGACCCAGTACTTC. Translation: CASSGGLIFSGRAHETQYF.

This clone has a handful of counts. The CDR3 DNA reads TGTGCCAGCAGAACAGGATCCACTGAAGCTTTCTTT. It translates to CASRTGSTEAFF. The V gene is TRBV27, the J gene TRBJ1-1; weak D call: TRBD1 (5 bases). CDR1 is MNHEY, CDR2 SMNVEV, per germline (reference sequence). This CDR3 region has 12 residues. The ends were cut back, 6 bases at V and 4 bases at J, with 9 bases in the middle.

This chain joins TRBV2 and TRBJ1-2; 7 nucleotides agree with TRBD1. The germline V gene encodes CDR1 SNHLY and CDR2 FYNNEI. The CDR3 is 15 residues long. The V segment lost 7 bases and the J segment 4 bases; nucleotides outside the gene matches: 12. CDR3 sequence: CASTPGTAIRYGYTF. The CDR3 DNA follows: TGTGCCAGCACCCCCGGGACAGCTATTCGCTATGGCTACACCTTC.

The genes are TRBV7-9 and TRBJ2-4; 7 nucleotides align to TRBD2. Germline CDR1 is SEHNR and CDR2 is FQNEAQ (reference sequence). V trimming: 1 base; J trimming: 8 bases; junction bases outside the gene matches: 5. The CDR3 is 14 residues long. CDR3 amino acids: CASSLVSGGDIQYF. The CDR3 nucleotides read TGTGCCAGCAGCTTAGTATCTGGGGGGGACATTCAGTACTTC.

The J gene is TRBJ2-3, the V gene TRBV5-4, with D maybe TRBD2 (5 bases). The CDR3 consists of 13 residues. Germline lookup yields CDR1 SGHNT and CDR2 YYREEE (reference sequence). V was trimmed by 4 bases and J by 5 bases, leaving 11 bases between them. CDR3 nucleotides: TGTGCCAGCAGCGGACCGGGAATAGATACGCAGTATTTT. It yields the protein CASSGPGIDTQYF.

The chain uses TRBV19 and TRBJ2-5; D is ambiguous. This CDR3 contains 11 residues. Trimming took 5 bases from V and 5 from J, leaving 6 bases between them. Looked up from germline, CDR1 is LNHDA and CDR2 is SQIVND (reference sequence). The CDR3 region is CASSSGETQYF. CDR3 in DNA: TGTGCCAGTAGTTCCGGGGAGACCCAGTACTTC.

V and J are TRBV4-1 and TRBJ2-6; D is possibly TRBD2 (6 bases). This CDR3 contains 16 residues. CDR1 is MGHRA and CDR2 is YSYEKL in the germline V gene. Trimming pared 1 base from V and 2 bases from J, leaving 9 bases between. The CDR3 spells CASSQAEGTGANVLTF. The CDR3 DNA sequence: TGCGCCAGCAGCCAAGCGGAGGGAACTGGGGCCAACGTCCTGACTTTC.

The chain carries TRBV4-3 and TRBJ1-5; D perhaps matches TRBD1 (5 bases). The CDR3 spans 16 residues. Germline V CDR1 and CDR2: LGHNA, YSLEER. V lost 0 bases to trimming and J lost 7 bases, with 16 bases between them. In nucleotides, the CDR3 is TGCGCCAGCAGCCAAGATAAGTGGGGGTATAGCCAGCCCCAGCATTTT. Protein sequence: CASSQDKWGYSQPQHF.

This chain connects TRBV2 to TRBJ1-6; D gene uncertain. Germline V gene data show CDR1 as SNHLY and CDR2 as FYNNEI. Trimming shortened V by 6 bases and J by 10 bases, and 13 bases separated the two germline ends. The CDR3 spans 13 residues. This chain's CDR3 is CASRAQSGSPLHF. The CDR3 DNA reads as TGTGCCAGCAGAGCACAGAGCGGGTCACCCCTCCACTTT.

The chain links TRBV19 to TRBJ2-1; TRBD1 matches 11 bases. CDR3 length: 15 residues. The germline V gene encodes CDR1 LNHDA and CDR2 SQIVND (reference sequence). V trimming: 1 base; J trimming: 15 bases; junction bases outside the gene matches: 11. Written as DNA, the CDR3 is TGTGCCAGTAGTATAGTAAGGACAGGGGGCTCCCAGCGGTTCTTC. As protein: CASSIVRTGGSQRFF.

The genes are TRBV5-8 and TRBJ2-3, with 10 bases fitting TRBD2. Germline V gene data show CDR1 as SGHTS and CDR2 as YDEGEE. The CDR3 length is 16 residues. The trim removed 1 base at V and 4 bases at J, leaving 6 bases unmatched. CDR3 sequence reads: CASSLFLAGDSDTQYF. DNA for the CDR3: TGTGCCAGCAGCTTGTTCCTAGCGGGGGATTCAGATACGCAGTATTTT.

The chain employs TRBV28 and TRBJ2-7; 11 bases match TRBD1. V dropped 7 bases and J dropped 6; count of bases not matched to a gene: 2. CDR1 is MDHEN and CDR2 is SYDVKM in the germline V gene. CDR3 length: 12 residues. The CDR3 DNA reads TGTGCCAGCACCGGGACAGGGGGCGAGCAGTACGTC. Translation gives CASTGTGGEQYV.

This chain connects TRBV4-1 to TRBJ2-2; D is undetermined. Germline V gives CDR1 MGHRA, CDR2 YSYEKL. V lost 4 bases and J 2 bases, leaving 23 bases between the germline ends. This CDR3 contains 19 residues. The CDR3 DNA is TGCGCCAGCAGCCCCCCCTTCGAGTCGCTAAGTTTTAACACCGGGGAGCTGTTTTTT. Its translation is CASSPPFESLSFNTGELFF.

This rearrangement joins TRBV4-1 to TRBJ2-3, with 10 bases that match TRBD2. Trimming removed 1 base from V and 10 bases from J; junction bases left unmatched: 5. This CDR3 has 14 residues. Germline V lookup: CDR1 MGHRA, CDR2 YSYEKL. The DNA of the CDR3 is TGCGCCAGCAGCCAAGCTAGCGGGGGATTTGCGCAGTATTTT. It is translated as CASSQASGGFAQYF.

The J gene is TRBJ2-5, the V gene TRBV15; no clear D gene. Trimming cost V 4 bases and J 2 bases, with 17 bases left between them. The CDR3 is made up of 16 amino acids. The V gene's germline CDR1 is LNHNV and CDR2 YYDKDF (reference sequence). The CDR3 region is CATSTPGDPGQETQYF. In DNA form, the CDR3 reads TGTGCCACCAGCACCCCCGGCGATCCCGGACAAGAGACCCAGTACTTC.

The chain employs TRBV5-1 and TRBJ1-4; D gene unclear. Germline CDR1 and CDR2: SGHRS and YFSETQ. V was trimmed by 5 bases and J by 3 bases, leaving 17 bases between them. The CDR3 is made up of 16 amino acids. The CDR3 is CASRPEQSLPNEKLFF. The CDR3 coding sequence is TGCGCCAGCAGACCCGAACAGAGCCTCCCTAATGAAAAACTGTTTTTT. The variable domain in full, completed from reference TRBV5-1 and TRBJ1-4, reads KAGVTQTPRYLIKTRGQQVTLSCSPISGHRSVSWYQQTPGQGLQFLFEYFSETQRNKGNFPGRFSGRQFSNSRSEMNVSTLELGDSALYLCASRPEQSLPNEKLFFGSGTQLSVL.

This chain uses TRBV19 with TRBJ1-1; D remains unclear. Germline CDR1 is LNHDA and CDR2 is SQIVND (reference sequence). V was trimmed by 7 bases and J by 2 bases, leaving 8 bases between them. The CDR3 covers 12 residues. CDR3 DNA: TGTGCCAGTAACCGCGGAAACACTGAAGCTTTCTTT. It yields the protein CASNRGNTEAFF.

This clone was detected only a few times. The rearrangement uses TRBV7-2 and TRBJ2-7; 10 bases line up with TRBD2. CDR3 length: 14 amino acids. Trimming cost V 5 bases and J 4 bases; bases outside gene matches: 5. From germline, CDR1 is SGHTA and CDR2 FQGNSA. In DNA form, the CDR3 reads TGTGCCAGCAGCCGGACTAGCGGTAATTACGAGCAGTACTTC. This sequence encodes CASSRTSGNYEQYF.

Turning to this clone: Other DNA sequences in this sample translate to the same CDR3. V is TRBV7-2 and J is TRBJ1-5, with D possibly TRBD1 on 5 matching bases. Germline CDR1 and CDR2: SGHTA and FQGNSA. The CDR3 spans 15 residues. With 1 base removed from V and 0 bases from J, the gap between germline ends came to 7 bases. DNA of the CDR3: TGTGCCAGCAGCTTAGAGGGGTATAGCAATCAGCCCCAGCATTTT. Its translation: CASSLEGYSNQPQHF.

The chain uses TRBV5-1 and TRBJ2-1, with 8 bases matching TRBD2. V shed 5 bases, J shed 1 base, and the junction held 5 bases outside the gene matches. This CDR3 is built from 15 residues. From germline, CDR1 is SGHRS and CDR2 YFSETQ. The CDR3 nucleotides are TGCGCCAGCAGTTATCCTAGCGGGTCCTACAATGAGCAGTTCTTC. Its translation is CASSYPSGSYNEQFF.

The chain carries TRBV28 and TRBJ2-7, with 10 positions matching TRBD2. CDR1 and CDR2 from the germline V gene are MDHEN and SYDVKM. V shed 6 bases and J 0 bases; nucleotides not matched to a gene: 5. The CDR3 totals 15 residues. The CDR3 is CASRPGLAASYEQYF. CDR3 sequence (DNA): TGTGCCAGCAGGCCCGGACTAGCGGCCTCCTACGAGCAGTACTTC.

The chain couples TRBV11-2 to TRBJ1-2; D perhaps matches TRBD1 (5 bases). CDR1 and CDR2 from the germline V gene are SGHAT and FQNNGV. The CDR3 consists of 14 residues. V shed 3 bases and J shed 9 bases, with 17 bases lying between them. The CDR3 DNA reads as TGTGCCAGCAGCTTCGACCGGGACTTGGGGCGCTACACCTTC. Protein: CASSFDRDLGRYTF. Full variable domain (missing parts from reference TRBV11-2 and TRBJ1-2): EAGVAQSPRYKIIEKRQSVAFWCNPISGHATLYWYQQILGQGPKLLIQFQNNGVVDDSQLPKDRFSAERLKGVDSTLKIQPAKLEDSAVYLCASSFDRDLGRYTFGSGTRLTVV.

The chain is built from TRBV27 and TRBJ2-7, with TRBD1 matching 7 bases. This CDR3 comprises 14 residues. Germline CDR1 and CDR2: MNHEY and SMNVEV (reference sequence). J gave up 4 bases and V 2 bases, and 5 bases lay outside the gene matches. CDR3 sequence (DNA): TGTGCCAGCAGTTTAGGGGACAGTGTTTACGAGCAGTACTTC. Translation: CASSLGDSVYEQYF.

This sequence joins TRBV27 and TRBJ2-7; TRBD2 matches at 13 bases. V gave up 5 bases and J gave up 5 bases; unmatched junction bases: 6. The germline CDR1 and CDR2 sequences are MNHEY and SMNVEV (reference sequence). This CDR3 is built from 15 residues. This CDR3 is CASSAGLAGVHEQYF. For the CDR3, the DNA is TGTGCCAGCAGTGCAGGACTAGCGGGAGTCCACGAGCAGTACTTC.

The chain carries TRBV28 and TRBJ2-1, with TRBD2 identical over 7 bases. V gave up 2 bases and J gave up 2 bases; unmatched junction bases: 27. CDR1 and CDR2 (germline): MDHEN, SYDVKM. The length of the CDR3 is 23 residues. CDR3 residues: CASSLGFMAQGRRERYAYNEQFF. CDR3 coding DNA: TGTGCCAGCAGTTTAGGTTTTATGGCGCAGGGCCGGCGGGAGAGGTATGCCTACAATGAGCAGTTCTTC.

The V and J genes are TRBV30 and TRBJ1-2; D unclear. This CDR3 region has 15 residues. Germline assignment: CDR1 GTSNPN and CDR2 SVGIG (reference sequence). Deletions cut 1 base from V and 4 bases from J, with 16 bases between. The CDR3 reads CAWSDSSEGFYGYTF. CDR3 in DNA: TGTGCCTGGAGTGACAGCTCGGAGGGTTTCTATGGCTACACCTTC.

The V gene is TRBV11-2, the J gene TRBJ1-1, with a possible D match to TRBD1 (6 bases). This CDR3 is 14 amino acids long. The germline V and J ends were trimmed by 7 bases and 4 bases, with 16 bases remaining between them. CDR1 and CDR2 from the germline V gene are SGHAT and FQNNGV. Written as DNA, the CDR3 is TGTGCCAGCACCGCCGGGGGGGCGGCCACTGAAGCTTTCTTT. Protein product: CASTAGGAATEAFF.

The rearrangement joins TRBV7-2 to TRBJ1-4; no clear D gene. This CDR3 comprises 11 residues. Trimming removed 5 bases from V and 4 bases from J, with 2 bases in between. Germline CDR1 reads SGHTA; CDR2 reads FQGNSA. The CDR3 DNA follows: TGTGCCAGCAGCCTTAATGAAAAACTGTTTTTT. Translation: CASSLNEKLFF.

This sequence joins TRBV29-1 and TRBJ2-3, with 12 bases identical to TRBD1. This CDR3 is 14 amino acids long. CDR1 and CDR2 (germline): SQVTM, ANQGSEA. Trimming at V came to 8 bases and at J to 4 bases, leaving 7 bases not matched to a gene. CDR3 sequence reads: CSSLGDRGPDTQYF. In DNA, the CDR3 is TGCAGCTCCCTCGGGGACAGGGGGCCAGATACGCAGTATTTT.